This TCR beta chain stems from a study of cytomegalovirus exposure and HLA in healthy donors. Study-level background: HLA-typed donors were the source of about 85 million unique TCRs held in an early data release. Broader study findings: A later analysis reportedly found that, within productive TCRs, an Asian-associated ancestry cluster had fewer N-insertions than the mean observed across the approximately 660 donors. About 90% or about 30% of the time was how often most TCR beta V segments were productive, according to an earlier analysis.

The CDR3 is made up of 13 amino acids. Trimming took off 4 bases at V and 9 bases at J, with 14 bases between the two ends. Germline V gene data show CDR1 as SGHDT and CDR2 as YYEEEE. PCR amplification relied on 60 Vbeta primers (plus 13 Jbeta primers). In the authors' workflow: Counted up in a later analysis, unique TCR beta chains came to some 75 million, with some 9.9 million shared. Repertoires were generated with immunoSEQ multiplex PCR, while TCRdb's copy carries only in-frame clones and drops some. V and J calls and clone size come straight from that table; D and trimming were deduced from the DNA. The sample includes about 130,000 clones, more than 8% of them seen just once. Only a few counts were recorded for this clone. As yet, its antigen is unknown.

The clonotype was recovered from a man aged 40-49 years in good health and CMV-seronegative. The material sequenced was PBMCs. The chain recombines TRBV5-6 with TRBJ2-1, with D possibly matching TRBD1 (5 bases). CDR3 protein: CASSVSGFPEQFF. The CDR3 DNA reads as TGTGCCAGCAGCGTGTCAGGGTTCCCTGAGCAGTTCTTC.